The clone carrying this T cell receptor (beta chain) turned up a few times. The target antigen is unknown. The sample belongs to a study of vaccination and CD4 T cells after COVID-19. The V gene's germline CDR1 is MDHEN and CDR2 SYDVKM. The CDR3 length is 13 residues. Trimming cost V 7 bases and J 1 base, with 8 bases left between them. Sequence data for DNA of cultured CD4+ T cells were generated by the Oncomine TCR Beta short-read assay. Cultured CD4+ T cells yielded the extracted genomic DNA. One entry per CDR3 protein, called by TCRdb with MiXCR from the PCR reads. The repertoire consists of around 10,000 distinct CDR3 sequences, with approximately 61% occurring once and the leading ten covering 20% to 30%. Regarding treatment: approximately nine-day PBMC culture with coronavirus spike peptide pools or control peptides (ViraFEST assay).

The rearrangement uses TRBV28 and TRBJ1-5; the D is unclear. This TCR was sampled from a human donor who had recovered from COVID-19. Sequenced: CD4+ T cells from blood, cultured in vitro. As DNA, the CDR3 is TGTGCCAGCAAAGAATTGAGCAATCAGCCCCAGCATTTT. This codes for CASKELSNQPQHF. The variable domain in full, with the rest retrieved from reference TRBV28 and TRBJ1-5, is DVKVTQSSRYLVKRTGEKVFLECVQDMDHENMFWYRQDPGLGLRLIYFSYDVKMKEKGDIPEGYSVSREKKERFSLILESASTNQTSMYLCASKELSNQPQHFGDGTRLSIL.